A selection of T cell receptor beta chains follows, all from one sample in a study of T cell changes during pregnancy in multiple sclerosis. Produced via immunoSEQ multiplex PCR; TCRdb's table is partial and in-frame only. The sample holds approximately 50,000 clones, about 90% seen once. This sample comprised CD4+ T cells from peripheral blood mononuclear cells, obtained after pregnancy. The receptors stem from a female donor with multiple sclerosis, enrolled in a pregnancy study. The CDR3 runs from the conserved cysteine through the conserved F or W. The D gene is left open where the match is weak. A row's size may be missing; if present it is once, few, many or a size class.

TRBD1	TRBV27	-	TRBJ1-2	CASRDGTGVAGYTF	TGTGCCAGCAGGGATGGGACAGGGGTTGCTGGCTACACCTTC
-	TRBV7-2	-	TRBJ1-2	CASSLPRGYGYTF	TGTGCCAGCAGCCTACCCCGGGGTTATGGCTACACCTTC
-	TRBV5-8	-	TRBJ2-7	CASSQGGRAGYEQYF	TGTGCCAGCAGCCAAGGGGGGAGGGCCGGGTACGAGCAGTACTTC
-	TRBV11-3	-	TRBJ1-1	CASSRPVSTEAFF	TGTGCCAGCAGCCGTCCGGTTAGCACTGAAGCTTTCTTT
TRBD1	TRBV7-2	once	TRBJ2-5	CASSQSGQGLQETQYF	TGTGCCAGCAGCCAATCGGGACAGGGCCTCCAAGAGACCCAGTACTTC
-	TRBV21-1	-	TRBJ2-7	CASSKDQRGSREQYF	TGTGCCAGCAGCAAAGATCAAAGGGGCTCGCGCGAGCAGTACTTC
TRBD1	TRBV5-6	-	TRBJ2-5	CASSLVGQGVQETQYF	TGTGCCAGCAGCTTGGTGGGACAGGGGGTACAAGAGACCCAGTACTTC
-	TRBV7-2	few	TRBJ2-5	CASSPRETQYF	TGTGCCAGCAGCCCTCGAGAGACCCAGTACTTC
-	TRBV9	-	TRBJ2-3	CASSVVSGSTDTQYF	TGTGCCAGCAGCGTAGTATCGGGTAGCACAGATACGCAGTATTTT
TRBD2	TRBV7-7	-	TRBJ2-5	CASSFSGGQETQYF	TGTGCTAGCAGCTTTAGCGGGGGCCAAGAGACCCAGTACTTC
TRBD1	TRBV5-1	-	TRBJ2-6	CASSFGARGLSGANVLTF	TGCGCCAGCAGCTTTGGCGCCAGGGGGCTGTCTGGGGCCAACGTCCTGACTTTC
-	TRBV5-6	-	TRBJ2-7	CASSLRAGGYSYEQYF	TGTGCCAGCAGCTTGCGGGCAGGGGGGTACTCCTACGAGCAGTACTTC
-	TRBV5-1	-	TRBJ2-6	CASSLTAPGANVLTF	TGCGCCAGCAGTTTAACAGCCCCTGGGGCCAACGTCCTGACTTTC
-	TRBV7-3	-	TRBJ1-2	CASSSQQGYGYTF	TGTGCCAGCAGCTCACAACAGGGTTATGGCTACACCTTC
-	TRBV7-8	-	TRBJ2-7	CASSRRSEPGWSEQYF	TGTGCCAGCAGCCGTAGATCGGAACCGGGATGGAGCGAGCAGTACTTC
TRBD2	TRBV19	-	TRBJ2-5	CATARTSGIMETQYF	TGTGCCACCGCCCGGACTAGCGGGATAATGGAGACCCAGTACTTC
-	TRBV5-4	-	TRBJ1-2	CASSIPGQSYGYTF	TGTGCCAGCAGCATACCTGGACAGAGCTATGGCTACACCTTC
TRBD1	TRBV7-2	-	TRBJ2-7	CASSPGQGYEQYF	TGTGCCAGCAGCCCAGGACAGGGATACGAGCAGTACTTC
TRBD2	TRBV2	-	TRBJ2-7	CATQFRREAEQYF	TGTGCCACCCAGTTCCGGCGGGAGGCCGAGCAGTACTTC
TRBD2	TRBV7-7	-	TRBJ2-5	CASSRGTSGRETQYF	TGTGCTAGCAGCCGGGGGACTAGCGGGAGAGAGACCCAGTACTTC
TRBD1	TRBV29-1	-	TRBJ2-3	CSGQGSSTDTQYF	TGCAGCGGACAGGGGTCGAGCACAGATACGCAGTATTTT
TRBD2	TRBV11-2	-	TRBJ2-1	CASSMGLAGTSYNEQFF	TGTGCCAGCAGCATGGGACTAGCGGGGACCTCCTACAATGAGCAGTTCTTC
TRBD2	TRBV6-1	-	TRBJ2-3	CASSDWIAGTSAVLTDTQYF	TGTGCCAGCAGTGATTGGATAGCCGGGACTAGCGCTGTTCTCACAGATACGCAGTATTTT
-	TRBV7-9	-	TRBJ2-5	CASSLVEGIRTGETQYF	TGTGCCAGCAGCTTAGTGGAGGGGATACGAACTGGGGAGACCCAGTACTTC
TRBD2	TRBV28	-	TRBJ2-5	CASSFVASGIRETQYF	TGTGCCAGCAGTTTCGTGGCCAGCGGGATACGGGAGACCCAGTACTTC
-	TRBV7-2	-	TRBJ2-7	CASSLSISSAGAYEQYF	TGTGCCAGCAGCTTATCAATTTCCTCGGCAGGGGCCTACGAGCAGTACTTC
-	TRBV30	-	TRBJ1-5	CAWSKQGLYPQHF	TGTGCCTGGAGTAAGCAGGGTCTTTACCCCCAGCATTTT
-	TRBV6-5	once	TRBJ2-3	CASSYSARGNADTQYF	TGTGCCAGCAGTTACTCGGCCCGCGGAAACGCAGATACGCAGTATTTT
-	TRBV15	-	TRBJ1-4	CATSRVGGRNEKLFF	TGTGCCACCAGCAGAGTCGGGGGAAGAAATGAAAAACTGTTTTTT
TRBD1	TRBV28	-	TRBJ1-5	CASSLQIGQGAGQPQHF	TGTGCCAGCAGTTTGCAGATAGGACAGGGGGCTGGTCAGCCCCAGCATTTT
-	TRBV15	-	TRBJ2-5	CATSRVLGGAQETQYF	TGTGCCACCAGCAGGGTTCTAGGCGGAGCACAAGAGACCCAGTACTTC
-	TRBV6-1	-	TRBJ1-3	CASSEGVYSGNTIYF	TGTGCCAGCAGTGAAGGCGTATACTCTGGAAACACCATATATTTT
TRBD2	TRBV18	-	TRBJ2-7	CASSSLAGVSYEQYF	TGTGCCAGCTCATCTCTAGCGGGAGTTTCCTACGAGCAGTACTTC
TRBD2	TRBV6-1	once	TRBJ2-2	CASARGTSSTGELFF	TGTGCCTCAGCAAGGGGGACTAGCTCGACCGGGGAGCTGTTTTTT
-	TRBV11-1	-	TRBJ2-2	CATSGARGTGELFF	TGTGCCACTTCGGGAGCGCGAGGGACCGGGGAGCTGTTTTTT
TRBD1	TRBV7-2	-	TRBJ1-5	CASSLGGQGIGQPQHF	TGTGCCAGCAGCTTAGGGGGACAGGGGATAGGTCAGCCCCAGCATTTT
-	TRBV6-4	-	TRBJ1-1	CASSNTMNTEAFF	TGTGCCAGCAGTAATACAATGAACACTGAAGCTTTCTTT
TRBD1	TRBV27	-	TRBJ1-1	CASRTGEEWYKAFF	TGTGCCAGCAGGACAGGGGAGGAATGGTACAAAGCTTTCTTT
TRBD1	TRBV6-5	-	TRBJ2-7	CASSPWTGNEQYF	TGTGCCAGCAGCCCTTGGACAGGGAACGAGCAGTACTTC
-	TRBV19	-	TRBJ1-1	CASSMTLLGGLTEAFF	TGTGCCAGTAGTATGACCCTCCTAGGAGGTCTCACTGAAGCTTTCTTT
-	TRBV19	-	TRBJ2-2	CASSIRGNTGELFF	TGTGCCAGTAGTATAAGGGGTAACACCGGGGAGCTGTTTTTT
TRBD1	TRBV6-6	-	TRBJ1-1	CASSYSTGPTEAFF	TGTGCCAGCAGTTACTCGACAGGGCCCACTGAAGCTTTCTTT
-	TRBV7-9	-	TRBJ2-3	CASSQLSTDTQYF	TGTGCCAGCAGCCAACTAAGCACAGATACGCAGTATTTT